This T cell receptor beta chain originates from a study of cytomegalovirus exposure and HLA in healthy donors. This PCR relied on a set of 60 Vbeta primers and 13 Jbeta primers. The assay was immunoSEQ multiplex PCR, and TCRdb's table has in-frame clones only and misses some. The sample lists just over 150,000 clones, around 79% occurring once. The CDR3 extends over 13 amino acids. Germline V gives CDR1 SGHTA, CDR2 FQGTGA. The ends were cut back, 6 bases at V and 4 bases at J, with 12 bases in the middle. This chain links TRBV7-3 with TRBJ1-1, with D maybe TRBD1 (5 bases). The sequence came from a woman in her thirties or forties in good health and CMV-seronegative. Material: PBMCs. The CDR3 DNA reads as TGTGCCAGCAGGGAACGGAGGGGCACTGAAGCTTTCTTT. Translated, it gives CASRERRGTEAFF.